A selection of T cell receptor beta chains follows, all from one sample in a study of blood T cell repertoires in COVID-19. The repertoire was sequenced with immunoSEQ multiplex PCR; TCRdb's copy has only in-frame clones and lacks some. The data hold tens of thousands of clones, with approximately 80% observed a single time. Material for sequencing was peripheral blood. The receptor source for this set is a man between 65 and 85 years old with acute or convalescent COVID-19. CDR3s include the opening cysteine and the closing phenylalanine or tryptophan. D genes are given only for firm matches. Clone size is shown for a subset of rows, as once, few, many or a class of expanded clone.

V gene	clone size	D gene	J gene	CDR3 protein	CDR3 DNA
TRBV7-2	once	TRBD1	TRBJ1-6	CASRSGTGDSPLHF	TGTGCCAGCAGGTCCGGGACAGGGGACTCACCCCTCCACTTT
TRBV18	.	.	TRBJ1-1	CASSPAVRQNTEAFF	TGTGCCAGCTCACCGGCAGTACGACAGAACACTGAAGCTTTCTTT
TRBV4-1	few	TRBD1	TRBJ2-7	CASSQTLRDSTYEQYF	TGCGCCAGCAGCCAAACACTCCGGGACAGCACCTACGAGCAGTACTTC
TRBV6-2/TRBV6-3	.	.	TRBJ1-5	CASSYQNQPQHF	TGTGCCAGCAGTTACCAAAATCAGCCCCAGCATTTT
TRBV6-5	.	.	TRBJ2-7	CASSYSARLTYEQYF	TGTGCCAGCAGTTACTCGGCCAGGTTGACCTACGAGCAGTACTTC
TRBV9	few	.	TRBJ1-1	CASSVGPNTEAFF	TGTGCCAGCAGCGTAGGGCCGAACACTGAAGCTTTCTTT
TRBV27	.	TRBD2	TRBJ2-7	CASSYPGTSGGDYEQYF	TGTGCCAGCAGTTACCCCGGGACTAGCGGGGGCGACTACGAGCAGTACTTC
TRBV10-1	.	TRBD1	TRBJ1-1	CASSVGGGEAFF	TGCGCCAGCAGTGTAGGGGGCGGTGAAGCTTTCTTT
TRBV7-8	.	.	TRBJ1-1	CASSLGDRQNTEAFF	TGTGCCAGCAGCTTAGGAGACAGACAGAACACTGAAGCTTTCTTT
TRBV2	.	.	TRBJ1-2	CASSGQEQYGYTF	TGTGCCAGCAGTGGACAGGAGCAGTATGGCTACACCTTC
TRBV5-4	.	.	TRBJ2-1	CASSLELMDEQFF	TGTGCCAGCAGCTTAGAGTTGATGGATGAGCAGTTCTTC
TRBV3-1/TRBV3-2	.	.	TRBJ2-2	CASSRGSGGSTGELFF	TGTGCCAGCAGCCGAGGATCCGGAGGAAGCACCGGGGAGCTGTTTTTT
TRBV19	.	TRBD1	TRBJ2-5	CASSFLPGQGETQYF	TGTGCCAGTAGTTTCCTCCCGGGACAGGGTGAGACCCAGTACTTC
TRBV5-6	few	.	TRBJ2-1	CASSLTVDTRYNEQFF	TGTGCCAGCAGCTTAACCGTTGACACCAGATACAATGAGCAGTTCTTC
TRBV7-3	.	TRBD2	TRBJ2-1	CASSPSSSSGRIEQFF	TGTGCCAGCAGCCCAAGCTCGTCTAGCGGGAGGATTGAGCAGTTCTTC
TRBV29-1	.	TRBD1	TRBJ1-1	CSGRDRESTEAFF	TGCAGCGGAAGGGACAGGGAGAGTACTGAAGCTTTCTTT
TRBV10-3	.	.	TRBJ1-1	CAIRHQGREAEAFF	TGTGCCATCAGACATCAGGGTCGGGAGGCTGAAGCTTTCTTT
TRBV29-1	.	.	TRBJ2-1	CSVLKRTTEQFF	TGCAGCGTCTTGAAGCGAACGACTGAGCAGTTCTTC
TRBV5-1	few	.	TRBJ2-1	CASTSQNAYNEQFF	TGCGCCAGCACCTCACAGAATGCCTACAATGAGCAGTTCTTC
TRBV19	few	TRBD1	TRBJ1-5	CASTQGASNQPQHF	TGTGCCAGTACCCAGGGGGCTAGCAATCAGCCCCAGCATTTT
TRBV11-2	.	.	TRBJ1-4	CASSPSRNEKLFF	TGTGCCAGCAGCCCCTCGAGGAATGAAAAACTGTTTTTT
TRBV6-5	once	TRBD1	TRBJ1-1	CASSYSEGAAEAFF	TGTGCCAGCAGTTACTCGGAGGGGGCGGCTGAAGCTTTCTTT
TRBV28	.	TRBD2	TRBJ2-7	CASSHGLGSSYEQYF	TGTGCCAGCAGTCACGGACTAGGGTCCTCCTACGAGCAGTACTTC
TRBV5-4	once	TRBD1	TRBJ2-7	CAYQEGDRGYYEQYF	TGTGCTTATCAAGAGGGGGACAGGGGATACTACGAGCAGTACTTC
TRBV19	.	TRBD2	TRBJ2-2	CASSSIGGGTGELFF	TGTGCCAGTAGCTCAATCGGGGGGGGCACCGGGGAGCTGTTTTTT
TRBV30	.	.	TRBJ1-2	CAWRAGLNYGYTF	TGTGCCTGGAGGGCAGGGCTGAACTATGGCTACACCTTC
TRBV11-3	.	.	TRBJ2-2	CASSLGPGELFF	TGTGCCAGCAGCTTGGGGCCCGGGGAGCTGTTTTTT
TRBV7-2	few	TRBD1	TRBJ2-3	CASSLEGTGGGMDTQYF	TGTGCCAGCAGCTTAGAAGGGACAGGGGGCGGAATGGATACGCAGTATTTT
TRBV5-5	.	TRBD2	TRBJ2-7	CASSLGLAVSYEQYF	TGTGCCAGCAGCTTGGGACTAGCGGTCTCCTACGAGCAGTACTTC
TRBV5-1	.	.	TRBJ2-1	CASSFEGQEFF	TGCGCCAGCAGCTTTGAGGGCCAGGAGTTCTTC
TRBV9	.	TRBD1	TRBJ1-2	CASNQDLTGAYGYTF	TGTGCCAGCAACCAAGACTTGACAGGGGCCTATGGCTACACCTTC
TRBV30	.	.	TRBJ1-3	CAWQARQSGISGNTIYF	TGTGCCTGGCAAGCCCGACAGTCGGGTATCTCTGGAAACACCATATATTTT
TRBV19	.	.	TRBJ1-4	CASSIWGRTNEKLFF	TGTGCCAGTAGTATTTGGGGGCGAACTAATGAAAAACTGTTTTTT
TRBV2	.	.	TRBJ1-5	CASSEGGEQPQHF	TGTGCCAGCAGTGAAGGGGGGGAGCAGCCCCAGCATTTT